This T cell receptor beta chain was obtained from a study of T cell responses to AZD1222 COVID-19 vaccine. This clone was recorded only once. Sequencing used immunoSEQ multiplex PCR; TCRdb keeps in-frame clones, though not all of them. The data contain tens of thousands of clones, approximately 84% of them singletons. The sequences come from peripheral blood, collected on day 0 of AZD1222 vaccination. The origin of this receptor is an adult in good health.

The DNA of the CDR3 is TGCGCCAGCAGCTTGGTGGCAGACGCTCGGGAGACCCAGTACTTC. As protein: CASSLVADARETQYF. The chain recombines TRBV5-1 with TRBJ2-5; D is ambiguous. The V end lost 0 bases, the J end lost 5 bases, and 14 bases lay between the germline ends. From germline, CDR1 is SGHRS and CDR2 YFSETQ. This CDR3 has 15 residues.